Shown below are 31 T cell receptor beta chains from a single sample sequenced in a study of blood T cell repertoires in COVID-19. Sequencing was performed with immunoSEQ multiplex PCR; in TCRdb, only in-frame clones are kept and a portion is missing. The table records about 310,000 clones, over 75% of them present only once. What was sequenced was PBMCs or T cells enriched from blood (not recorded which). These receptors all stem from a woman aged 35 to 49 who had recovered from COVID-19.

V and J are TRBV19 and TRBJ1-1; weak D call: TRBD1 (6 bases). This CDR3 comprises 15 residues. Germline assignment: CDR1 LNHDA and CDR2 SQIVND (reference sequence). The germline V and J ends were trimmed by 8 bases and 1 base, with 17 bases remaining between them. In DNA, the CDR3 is TGTGCCAGTCAGAAACAGGGCCTTGGGAACACTGAAGCTTTCTTT. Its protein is CASQKQGLGNTEAFF.

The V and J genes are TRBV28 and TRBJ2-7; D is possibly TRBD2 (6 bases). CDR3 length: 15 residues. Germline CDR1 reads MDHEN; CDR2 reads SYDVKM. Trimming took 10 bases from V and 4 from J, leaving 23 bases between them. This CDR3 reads CATNRGLSNVYEQYF. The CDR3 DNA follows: TGTGCCACCAACCGGGGACTTTCTAACGTTTACGAGCAGTACTTC.

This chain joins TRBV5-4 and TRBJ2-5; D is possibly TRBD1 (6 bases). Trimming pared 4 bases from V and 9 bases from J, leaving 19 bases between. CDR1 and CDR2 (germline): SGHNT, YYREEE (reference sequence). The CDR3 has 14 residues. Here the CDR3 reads CASSLSGAPWAQYF. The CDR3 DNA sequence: TGTGCCAGCAGCCTCTCAGGGGCCCCTTGGGCCCAGTACTTC.

CDR3 residues: CASSPDRGSGQPQHF. In DNA form, the CDR3 reads TGTGCCAGCAGCCCGGACAGGGGGAGTGGGCAGCCCCAGCATTTT. V is TRBV7-2 and J is TRBJ1-5, with 10 positions matching TRBD1. There are 15 residues in the CDR3. After removal of 5 bases from V and 7 bases from J, the junction contained 8 bases not matched to a gene. Germline values: CDR1 SGHTA, CDR2 FQGNSA.

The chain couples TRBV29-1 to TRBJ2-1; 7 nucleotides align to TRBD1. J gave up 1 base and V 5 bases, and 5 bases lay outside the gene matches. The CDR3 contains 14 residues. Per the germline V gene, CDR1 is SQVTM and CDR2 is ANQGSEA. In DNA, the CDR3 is TGCAGCGTTAACCGGGACAGTTCCTACAATGAGCAGTTCTTC. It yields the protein CSVNRDSSYNEQFF.

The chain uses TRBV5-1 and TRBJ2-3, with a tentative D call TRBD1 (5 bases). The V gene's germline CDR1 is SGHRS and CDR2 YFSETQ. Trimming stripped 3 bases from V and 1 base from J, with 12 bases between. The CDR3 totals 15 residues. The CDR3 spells CASSSVDSRTDTQYF. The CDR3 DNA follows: TGCGCCAGCAGCTCAGTCGACAGCCGCACAGATACGCAGTATTTT.

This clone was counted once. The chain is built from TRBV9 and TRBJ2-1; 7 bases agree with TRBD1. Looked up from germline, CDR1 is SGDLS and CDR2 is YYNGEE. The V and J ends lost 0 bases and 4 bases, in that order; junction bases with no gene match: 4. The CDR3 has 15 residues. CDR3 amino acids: CASSVGQGFYNEQFF. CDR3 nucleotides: TGTGCCAGCAGCGTAGGACAGGGCTTTTACAATGAGCAGTTCTTC.

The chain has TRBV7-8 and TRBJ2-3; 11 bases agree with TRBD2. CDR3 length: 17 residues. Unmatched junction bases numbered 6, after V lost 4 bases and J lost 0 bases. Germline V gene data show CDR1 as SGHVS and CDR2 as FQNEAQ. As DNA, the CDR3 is TGTGCCAGCAGCTCCGGACGACTAGCGGGGAGCACAGATACGCAGTATTTT. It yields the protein CASSSGRLAGSTDTQYF.

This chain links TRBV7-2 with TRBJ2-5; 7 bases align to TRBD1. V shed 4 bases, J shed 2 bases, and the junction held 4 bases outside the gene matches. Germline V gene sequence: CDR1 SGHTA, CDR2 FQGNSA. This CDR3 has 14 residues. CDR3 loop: CASSYPGQQETQYF. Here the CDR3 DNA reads TGTGCCAGCAGCTACCCGGGACAGCAAGAGACCCAGTACTTC.

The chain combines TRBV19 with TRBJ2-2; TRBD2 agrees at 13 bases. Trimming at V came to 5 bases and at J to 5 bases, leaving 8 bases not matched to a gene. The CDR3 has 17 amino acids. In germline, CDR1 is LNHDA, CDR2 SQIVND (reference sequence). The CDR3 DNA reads TGTGCCAGTAGTTACGGACTAGCGGGAGCTGGGACCGGGGAGCTGTTTTTT. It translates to CASSYGLAGAGTGELFF.

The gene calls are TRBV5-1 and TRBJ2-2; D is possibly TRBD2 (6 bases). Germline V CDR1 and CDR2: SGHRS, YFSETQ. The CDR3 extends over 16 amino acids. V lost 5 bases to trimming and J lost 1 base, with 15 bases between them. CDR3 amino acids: CASRVVSGENTGELFF. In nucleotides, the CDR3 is TGCGCCAGCAGGGTGGTATCGGGGGAGAACACCGGGGAGCTGTTTTTT.

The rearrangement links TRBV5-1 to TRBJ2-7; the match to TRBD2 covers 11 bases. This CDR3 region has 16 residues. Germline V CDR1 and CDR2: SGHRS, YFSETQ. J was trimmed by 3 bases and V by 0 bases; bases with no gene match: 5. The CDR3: CASSLGGGTSGYEQYF. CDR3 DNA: TGCGCCAGCAGCTTGGGGGGCGGGACTAGCGGCTACGAGCAGTACTTC.

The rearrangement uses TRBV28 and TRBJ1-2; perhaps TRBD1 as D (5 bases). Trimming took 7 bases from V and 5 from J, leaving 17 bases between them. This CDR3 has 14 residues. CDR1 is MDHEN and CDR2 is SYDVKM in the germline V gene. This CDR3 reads CASISGGEGYGYTF. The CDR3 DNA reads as TGTGCCAGCATCTCGGGAGGGGAAGGGTATGGCTACACCTTC.

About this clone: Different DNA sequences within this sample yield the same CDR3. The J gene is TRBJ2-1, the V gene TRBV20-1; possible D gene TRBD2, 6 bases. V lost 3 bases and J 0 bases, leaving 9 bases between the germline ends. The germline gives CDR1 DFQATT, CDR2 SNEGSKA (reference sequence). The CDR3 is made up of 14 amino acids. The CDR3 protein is CSASYGSSYNEQFF. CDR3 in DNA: TGCAGTGCTAGTTACGGGAGCTCCTACAATGAGCAGTTCTTC.

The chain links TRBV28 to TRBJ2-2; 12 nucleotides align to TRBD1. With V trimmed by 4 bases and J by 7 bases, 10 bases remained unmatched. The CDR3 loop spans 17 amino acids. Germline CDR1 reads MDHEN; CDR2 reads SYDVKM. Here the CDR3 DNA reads TGTGCCAGCAGTTCCGGGACAGGGGGCTTGAAAGTCGGGGAGCTGTTTTTT. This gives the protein CASSSGTGGLKVGELFF.

The CDR3 loop is CASNPGTGVYNEQFF. The CDR3 DNA reads TGTGCCAGTAATCCCGGGACAGGGGTTTACAATGAGCAGTTCTTC. The rearrangement uses TRBV19 and TRBJ2-1; 10 positions match TRBD1. With 7 bases clipped from V and 4 bases from J, the junction kept 7 bases outside the gene matches. Germline V CDR1 and CDR2: LNHDA, SQIVND (reference sequence). The CDR3 consists of 15 residues. The whole variable domain, filled in from reference TRBV19 and TRBJ2-1, reads DGGITQSPKYLFRKEGQNVTLSCEQNLNHDAMYWYRQDPGQGLRLIYYSQIVNDFQKGDIAEGYSVSREKKESFPLTVTSAQKNPTAFYLCASNPGTGVYNEQFFGPGTRLTVL.

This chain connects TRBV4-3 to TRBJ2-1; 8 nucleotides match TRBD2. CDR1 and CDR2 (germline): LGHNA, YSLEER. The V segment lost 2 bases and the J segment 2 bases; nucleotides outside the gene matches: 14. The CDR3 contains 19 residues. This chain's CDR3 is CASSQRPGGAVGTYNEQFF. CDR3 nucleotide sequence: TGCGCCAGCAGCCAAAGGCCGGGGGGGGCCGTCGGGACCTACAATGAGCAGTTCTTC.

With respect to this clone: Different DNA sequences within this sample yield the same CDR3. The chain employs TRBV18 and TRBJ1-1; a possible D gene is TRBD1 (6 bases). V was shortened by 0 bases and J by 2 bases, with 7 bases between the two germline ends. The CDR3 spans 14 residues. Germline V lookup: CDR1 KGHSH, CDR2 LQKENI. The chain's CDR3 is CASSPPTGNTEAFF. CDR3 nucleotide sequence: TGTGCCAGCTCACCACCGACAGGAAACACTGAAGCTTTCTTT.

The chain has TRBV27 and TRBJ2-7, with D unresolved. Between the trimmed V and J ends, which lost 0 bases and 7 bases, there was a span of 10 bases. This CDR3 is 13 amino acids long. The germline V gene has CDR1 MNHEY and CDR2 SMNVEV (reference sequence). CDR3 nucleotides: TGTGCCAGCAGTTTATCGATTGGCGGAGAGCAGTACTTC. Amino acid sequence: CASSLSIGGEQYF.

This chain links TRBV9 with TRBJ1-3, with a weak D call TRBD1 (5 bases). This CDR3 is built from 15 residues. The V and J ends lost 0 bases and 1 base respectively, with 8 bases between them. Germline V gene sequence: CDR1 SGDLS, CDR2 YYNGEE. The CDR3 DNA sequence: TGTGCCAGCAGCGTAGCATCAGGGTCTGGAAACACCATATATTTT. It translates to CASSVASGSGNTIYF.

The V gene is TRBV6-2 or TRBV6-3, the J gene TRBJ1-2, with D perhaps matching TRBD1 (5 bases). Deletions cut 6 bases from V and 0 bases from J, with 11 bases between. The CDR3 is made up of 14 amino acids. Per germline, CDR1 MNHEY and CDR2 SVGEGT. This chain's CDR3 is CASSRTSTNYGYTF. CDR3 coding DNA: TGTGCCAGCAGCCGGACATCTACTAACTATGGCTACACCTTC.

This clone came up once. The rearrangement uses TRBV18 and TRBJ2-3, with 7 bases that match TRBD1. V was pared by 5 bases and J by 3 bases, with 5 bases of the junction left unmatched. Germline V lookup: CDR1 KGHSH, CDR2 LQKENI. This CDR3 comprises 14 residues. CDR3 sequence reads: CASSSTGATDTQYF. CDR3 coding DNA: TGTGCCAGCTCATCTACAGGGGCGACAGATACGCAGTATTTT.

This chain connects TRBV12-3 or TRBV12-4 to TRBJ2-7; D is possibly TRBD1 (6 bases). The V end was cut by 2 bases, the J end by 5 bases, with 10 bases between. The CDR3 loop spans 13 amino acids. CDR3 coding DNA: TGTGCCAGCAGTTTACAGGACAGCCACGAGCAGTACTTC. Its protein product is CASSLQDSHEQYF.

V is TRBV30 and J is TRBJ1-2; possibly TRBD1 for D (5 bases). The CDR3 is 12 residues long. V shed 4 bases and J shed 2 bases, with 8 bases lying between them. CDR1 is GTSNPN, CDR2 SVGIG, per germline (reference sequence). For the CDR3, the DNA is TGTGCCTGGAAGCAGGGCAACTATGGCTACACCTTC. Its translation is CAWKQGNYGYTF. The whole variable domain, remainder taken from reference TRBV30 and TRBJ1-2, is SQTIHQWPATLVQPVGSPLSLECTVEGTSNPNLYWYRQAAGRGLQLLFYSVGIGQISSEVPQNLSASRPQDRQFILSSKKLLLSDSGFYLCAWKQGNYGYTFGSGTRLTVV.

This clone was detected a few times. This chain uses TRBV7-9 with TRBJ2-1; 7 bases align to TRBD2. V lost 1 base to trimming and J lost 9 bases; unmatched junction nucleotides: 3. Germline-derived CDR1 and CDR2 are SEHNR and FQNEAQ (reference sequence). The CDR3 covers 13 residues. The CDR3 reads CASSLGGRGEQFF. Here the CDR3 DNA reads TGTGCCAGCAGCTTAGGAGGGAGGGGTGAGCAGTTCTTC.

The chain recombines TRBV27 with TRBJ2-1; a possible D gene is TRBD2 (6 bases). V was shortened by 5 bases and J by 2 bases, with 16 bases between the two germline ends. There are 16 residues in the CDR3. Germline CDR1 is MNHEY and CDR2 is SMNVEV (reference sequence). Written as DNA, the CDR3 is TGTGCCAGCAGTCAACCTCGAGCGGGTGCCTACAATGAGCAGTTCTTC. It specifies CASSQPRAGAYNEQFF.

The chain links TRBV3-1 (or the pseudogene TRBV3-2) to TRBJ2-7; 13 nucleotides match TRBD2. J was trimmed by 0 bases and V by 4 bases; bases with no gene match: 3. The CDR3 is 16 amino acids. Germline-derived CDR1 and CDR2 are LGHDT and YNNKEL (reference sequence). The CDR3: CASSLRTSGSSYEQYF. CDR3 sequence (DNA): TGTGCCAGCAGCCTCCGGACTAGCGGGAGCTCCTACGAGCAGTACTTC.

The CDR3 DNA follows: TGTGCCAGCAGACCGGGACAGGGTTACACCGGGGAGCTGTTTTTT. This codes for CASRPGQGYTGELFF. This sequence joins TRBV7-9 and TRBJ2-2; 9 nucleotides agree with TRBD1. The CDR3 contains 15 residues. Germline V CDR1 and CDR2: SEHNR, FQNEAQ (reference sequence). The ends lost 6 bases at V and 3 bases at J; junction bases unmatched: 5.

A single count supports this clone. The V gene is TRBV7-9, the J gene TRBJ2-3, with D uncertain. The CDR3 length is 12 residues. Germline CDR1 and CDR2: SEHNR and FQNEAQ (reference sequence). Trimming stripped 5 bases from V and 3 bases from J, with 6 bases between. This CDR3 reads CASSQVTDTQYF. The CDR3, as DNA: TGTGCCAGCAGCCAGGTGACAGATACGCAGTATTTT.

The CDR3 sequence: CASSVSGMNNEQFF. CDR3 DNA sequence: TGTGCCAGCAGCGTCTCGGGAATGAACAATGAGCAGTTCTTC. This chain links TRBV9 with TRBJ2-1; maybe TRBD2 (5 bases). The CDR3 is made up of 14 amino acids. Trimming pared 2 bases from V and 5 bases from J, leaving 11 bases between. Germline-derived CDR1 and CDR2 are SGDLS and YYNGEE.

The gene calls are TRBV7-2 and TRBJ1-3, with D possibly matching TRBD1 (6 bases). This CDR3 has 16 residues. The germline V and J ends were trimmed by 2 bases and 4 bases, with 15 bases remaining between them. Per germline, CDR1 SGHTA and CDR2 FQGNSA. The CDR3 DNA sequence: TGTGCCAGCAGCTTATCCCAACCGGGACAAGGAAACACCATATATTTT. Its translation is CASSLSQPGQGNTIYF.